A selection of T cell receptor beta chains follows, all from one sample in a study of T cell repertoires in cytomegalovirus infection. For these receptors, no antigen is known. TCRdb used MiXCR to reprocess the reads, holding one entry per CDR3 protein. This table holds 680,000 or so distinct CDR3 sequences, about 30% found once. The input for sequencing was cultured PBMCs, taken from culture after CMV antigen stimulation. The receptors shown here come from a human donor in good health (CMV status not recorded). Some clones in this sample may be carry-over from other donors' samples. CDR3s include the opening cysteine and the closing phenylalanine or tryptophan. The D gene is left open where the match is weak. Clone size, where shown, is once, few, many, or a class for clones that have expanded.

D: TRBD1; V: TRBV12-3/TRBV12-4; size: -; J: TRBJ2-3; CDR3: CASSKTGIGTDTQYF; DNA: TGTGCCAGCAGTAAGACAGGGATCGGCACAGATACGCAGTATTTT
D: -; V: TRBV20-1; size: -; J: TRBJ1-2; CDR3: CSASSGRGYGYTF; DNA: TGCAGTGCTAGTAGCGGCAGGGGCTATGGCTACACCTTC
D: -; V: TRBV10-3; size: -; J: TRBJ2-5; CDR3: CAVAQTGTDQETQYF; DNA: TGTGCCGTCGCACAAACCGGGACGGACCAAGAGACCCAGTACTTC
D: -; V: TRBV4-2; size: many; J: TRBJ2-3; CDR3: CASSPRNVADPNTDTQYF; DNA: TGTGCCAGCAGCCCTCGCAACGTAGCTGACCCTAACACAGATACGCAGTATTTT
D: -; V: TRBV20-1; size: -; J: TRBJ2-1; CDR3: CSGKGRGRYNEQFF; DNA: TGCAGTGGCAAGGGGAGGGGGCGTTACAATGAGCAGTTCTTC
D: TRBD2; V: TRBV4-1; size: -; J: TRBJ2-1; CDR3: CASSQDLLTSGKYNEQFF; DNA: TGCGCCAGCAGCCAAGATCTTCTGACTAGCGGTAAATACAATGAGCAGTTCTTC
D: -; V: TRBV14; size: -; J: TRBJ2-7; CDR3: CASSPLSGYEQYF; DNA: TGTGCCAGCAGCCCTCTCTCCGGGTACGAGCAGTACTTC
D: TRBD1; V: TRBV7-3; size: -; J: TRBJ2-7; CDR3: CASTRTGHSYEQYF; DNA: TGTGCCAGCACCAGGACAGGACACTCCTACGAGCAGTACTTC
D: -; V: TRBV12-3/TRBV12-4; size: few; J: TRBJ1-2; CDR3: CASSFGQGYDGYTF; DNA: TGTGCCAGCAGTTTTGGTCAGGGGTACGATGGCTACACCTTC
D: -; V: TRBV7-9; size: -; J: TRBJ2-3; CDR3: CANGAPDTQYF; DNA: TGTGCCAACGGGGCGCCAGATACGCAGTATTTT
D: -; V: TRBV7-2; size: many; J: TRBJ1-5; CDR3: CASSLGQGFNQPQHF; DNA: TGTGCCAGCAGCTTGGGACAAGGATTCAATCAGCCCCAGCATTTT
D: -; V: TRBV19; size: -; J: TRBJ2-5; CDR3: CASTGSRRETQYF; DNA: TGTGCCAGTACAGGGAGTCGGCGAGAGACCCAGTACTTC
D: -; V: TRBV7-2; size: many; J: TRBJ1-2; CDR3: CASSPRRGLTIHYGYTF; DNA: TGTGCCAGCAGCCCCCGACGGGGGCTAACTATCCACTATGGCTACACCTTC
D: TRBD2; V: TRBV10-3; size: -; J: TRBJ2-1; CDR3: CAISESSGLAGAYEQFF; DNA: TGTGCCATCAGTGAGTCCTCCGGACTAGCGGGGGCCTATGAGCAGTTCTTC
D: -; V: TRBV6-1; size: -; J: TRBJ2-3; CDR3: CASRQDTSTDTQYF; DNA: TGTGCCAGCAGGCAGGATACTAGCACAGATACGCAGTATTTT
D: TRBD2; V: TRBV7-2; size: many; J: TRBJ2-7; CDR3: CASSQSGALMGQYF; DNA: TGTGCCAGCAGCCAGAGCGGGGCCCTTATGGGGCAGTACTTC
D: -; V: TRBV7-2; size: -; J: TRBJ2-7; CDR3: CASSFGVFEQYF; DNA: TGTGCCAGCAGCTTCGGGGTGTTCGAGCAGTACTTC
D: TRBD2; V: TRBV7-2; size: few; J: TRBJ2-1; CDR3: CASSRRLAGMGEQFF; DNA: TGTGCCAGCAGCCGGAGACTAGCGGGAATGGGTGAGCAGTTCTTC